The 20 T cell receptor beta chains below come from one sample, sequenced in a study of regulatory T cells in long-lasting Graves disease (dated by TCRdb to about 2021). Libraries were made using multiplex PCR. The data were produced on an Illumina HiSeq 4000. iRepertoire HTBI primers and Arm-PCR amplification of CDR3 regions were used to construct TCR beta libraries. In-frame beta chains were kept once TCRdb had trimmed the public reads at Q25 with fastp and called clones with MiXCR. Every CDR3 protein is listed once, alongside the most common genes and DNA of its rows. The sample records under 300,000 distinct CDR3 sequences, 15% to 20% of which are singletons. The top ten clones comprise around 15% of the sample. In the paper's terms, the time point label means: newly diagnosed GD, antithyroid drugs for less than 3 months. For both TCR sequencing and RNA sequencing, RNA was extracted from PBMCs using TRIzol.

The same sample was also used in a study of T cells in Graves' hyperthyroidism and ophthalmopathy.

The sample here was peripheral blood mononuclear cells (PBMCs), taken at new diagnosis, from a patient treated with antithyroid drugs. The receptor set was obtained from a woman aged 25 to 45 with Graves disease. Donor details come from another sample of the same person, matched by shared clones.

This clonotype was seen just once. The conserved phenylalanine or tryptophan normally closing the CDR3 is absent here, so this likely arose from a read error. This rearrangement joins TRBV7-9 to TRBJ2-5; no firm D call. Germline CDR1 SEHNR, CDR2 FQNEAQ (reference sequence). Trimming stripped 3 bases from V and 1 base from J, with 9 bases between. There are 14 residues in the CDR3. DNA for the CDR3: TGTGCCAGCAGCTTGGGGTCAGTCCAAGAGACCCAGTACCTC. Protein: CASSLGSVQETQYL.

In this sample, this clonotype turned up many times. CDR3 loop: CASSFTGSGGYFTEAFF. The DNA for the CDR3 is TGTGCCAGCAGCTTTACGGGTTCGGGAGGGTATTTCACTGAAGCTTTCTTT. The chain carries TRBV11-2 and TRBJ1-1; D not certain. CDR3 length equals 17 residues. The ends were cut back, 3 bases at V and 4 bases at J, with 21 bases in the middle. CDR1 is SGHAT, CDR2 FQNNGV, per germline.

Ten or more counts support this clonotype. V gene TRBV7-9 combines with J gene TRBJ1-1; D unclear. CDR1 and CDR2 from the germline V gene are SEHNR and FQNEAQ (reference sequence). V was clipped by 0 bases and J by 12 bases, with 11 bases between them. The CDR3 length is 12 residues. CDR3 sequence: CASSLAGSYPFF. The CDR3 region has the DNA TGTGCCAGCAGCTTAGCGGGCAGTTATCCTTTCTTT.

This clonotype was observed a single time. CDR3 in DNA: TGTGCCAGCAGCGTGGGACACATGAACACTGAAGCTTTCTTT. Its translation is CASSVGHMNTEAFF. The chain links TRBV9 to TRBJ1-1, with D perhaps TRBD1 (6 bases). Trimming took 2 bases from V and 0 from J, leaving 8 bases between them. CDR3 size: 14 residues. From germline, CDR1 is SGDLS and CDR2 YYNGEE.

This clonotype was recorded many times. The gene calls are TRBV7-2 and TRBJ2-2; D tentatively reads TRBD1 or TRBD2 (5 bases each). This CDR3 has 15 residues. Germline CDR1 SGHTA, CDR2 FQGNSA. With 5 bases removed from V and 7 bases from J, the gap between germline ends came to 17 bases. The CDR3 here is CASSQGPRVVGELFF. For the CDR3, the DNA is TGTGCCAGCAGCCAGGGACCCAGGGTCGTCGGGGAGCTGTTTTTT.

In its sample, this clonotype was seen many times. The rearrangement joins TRBV7-9 to TRBJ1-2, with TRBD1 identical over 7 bases. V dropped 6 bases and J dropped 7; count of bases not matched to a gene: 17. This CDR3 is 16 amino acids long. Germline V gives CDR1 SEHNR, CDR2 FQNEAQ (reference sequence). For the CDR3, the DNA is TGTGCCAGCAGTTTTAGACCCGGGACAGTCCCCGCTGGCTACACCTTC. Translated, it gives CASSFRPGTVPAGYTF. Full variable domain (outside the CDR3, taken from reference TRBV7-9 and TRBJ1-2): DTGVSQNPRHKITKRGQNVTFRCDPISEHNRLYWYRQTLGQGPEFLTYFQNEAQLEKSRLLSDRFSAERPKGSFSTLEIQRTEQGDSAMYLCASSFRPGTVPAGYTFGSGTRLTVV.

As regards this clonotype: This likely traces to a read error, being one base from a far larger clone. CDR3 DNA: TGTGCCAGCAGCCCCGGGGTCACCTACGAGCAGTTCTTC. Amino acids: CASSPGVTYEQFF. The rearrangement links TRBV3-1 to TRBJ2-1; D might be TRBD2 (5 bases). Germline V CDR1 and CDR2: LGHDT, YNNKEL (reference sequence). Trimming took 4 bases from V and 10 from J, leaving 14 bases between them. The CDR3 is 13 residues long.

This clonotype was found a few times. The DNA for the CDR3 is TGTGCTAGTGGTTTGCCTCAGGGAAACACCGGGGAGCTGTTTTTT. Translated: CASGLPQGNTGELFF. V and J are TRBV12-5 and TRBJ2-2; maybe TRBD1 (5 bases). The germline V gene has CDR1 LGHNT and CDR2 FRNRAP. The V end lost 2 bases, the J end lost 2 bases, and 9 bases lay between the germline ends. The CDR3 runs to 15 residues.

This clonotype was counted ten times or more. This chain connects TRBV12-3 or TRBV12-4 to TRBJ2-7; no clear D. With 3 bases removed from V and 3 bases from J, the gap between germline ends came to 21 bases. The CDR3 spans 17 residues. The CDR3 spells CASSFGSRLRRRYEQYF. CDR3 in DNA: TGTGCCAGCAGTTTCGGTAGCAGGCTTCGGCGGCGCTACGAGCAGTACTTC.

This clonotype occurred a few times. This chain joins TRBV5-8 and TRBJ1-4; D ambiguous. The CDR3 extends over 17 amino acids. The V end lost 3 bases, the J end lost 2 bases, and 17 bases lay between the germline ends. CDR1 and CDR2 from the germline V gene are SGHTS and YDEGEE. This chain's CDR3 is CASSSGWSGVTNEKLFF. The CDR3 DNA reads as TGTGCCAGCAGCTCCGGCTGGTCGGGTGTCACTAATGAAAAACTGTTTTTT.

At least ten counts were recorded for this clonotype. The chain joins TRBV20-1 to TRBJ2-3; 8 nucleotides line up with TRBD1. V was clipped by 4 bases and J by 3 bases; unmatched bases: 6. The length of the CDR3 is 14 residues. Germline values: CDR1 DFQATT, CDR2 SNEGSKA (reference sequence). DNA for the CDR3: TGCAGTGCTAACACAGGGGGAAGAACAGATACGCAGTATTTT. It encodes CSANTGGRTDTQYF.

This clonotype appeared many times. The chain joins TRBV15 to TRBJ2-7, with 7 nucleotides matching TRBD1. Losses at the gene ends were 3 bases for V and 4 bases for J; bases not matched to a gene: 21. This CDR3 has 19 amino acids. Germline lookup yields CDR1 LNHNV and CDR2 YYDKDF (reference sequence). The DNA for the CDR3 is TGTGCCACCAGCAGGGACCACCGGGACAGCCTCCCGGTAGCGTACGAGCAGTACTTC. It codes for CATSRDHRDSLPVAYEQYF.

To note about this clonotype: A much larger clone lies a single base off, so this may be a read error. This likely comes from a read error, as the CDR3 has no conserved phenylalanine or tryptophan at its end. This chain connects TRBV6-2 or TRBV6-3 to TRBJ1-1; D gene ambiguous. The germline V and J ends were trimmed by 2 bases and 4 bases, with 11 bases remaining between them. The V gene's germline CDR1 is MNHEY and CDR2 SVGEGT. This CDR3 spans 14 amino acids. The CDR3 DNA reads as TGTGCCAGCAGTTACGACGAGGTACGCACTGAAGCTTTCTCT. Its translation: CASSYDEVRTEAFS.

The genes are TRBV18 and TRBJ2-1; 9 bases align to TRBD1. With V trimmed by 3 bases and J by 4 bases, 7 bases remained unmatched. Germline V gives CDR1 KGHSH, CDR2 LQKENI. The CDR3 spans 16 residues. The CDR3 spells CASSPVGQGLYNEQFF. CDR3 nucleotide sequence: TGTGCCAGCTCACCGGTGGGACAGGGACTTTACAATGAGCAGTTCTTC.

This clonotype was detected a few times. The rearrangement uses TRBV7-2 and TRBJ2-1, with TRBD2 matching 11 bases. Trimming at V came to 1 base and at J to 8 bases, leaving 4 bases not matched to a gene. The CDR3 is 15 residues long. Germline CDR1 and CDR2: SGHTA and FQGNSA. The CDR3, as DNA: TGTGCCAGCAGCTTAGGAGCTAGCGGGGGGCATGAGCAGTTCTTC. Translation gives CASSLGASGGHEQFF.

The J gene is TRBJ2-7, the V gene TRBV15; D is perhaps TRBD2 (5 bases). There are 14 residues in the CDR3. Germline-derived CDR1 and CDR2 are LNHNV and YYDKDF (reference sequence). V dropped 1 base and J dropped 2 bases, with 9 bases sitting between them. The chain's CDR3 is CATSRVGNPYEQYF. DNA of the CDR3: TGTGCCACCAGCAGAGTCGGGAACCCCTACGAGCAGTACTTC.

This clonotype was recorded many times. The gene calls are TRBV5-1 and TRBJ2-3; TRBD2 aligns across 8 bases. Germline lookup yields CDR1 SGHRS and CDR2 YFSETQ. The CDR3 spans 16 residues. The ends lost 2 bases at V and 2 bases at J; junction bases unmatched: 7. The CDR3 DNA is TGCGCCAGCAGCTTATTTGCGGGGGGTTCCACAGATACGCAGTATTTT. It codes for CASSLFAGGSTDTQYF.

The rearrangement joins TRBV4-1 to TRBJ1-1; possibly TRBD1 for D (5 bases). Per germline, CDR1 MGHRA and CDR2 YSYEKL. The CDR3 runs to 13 residues. V was pared by 4 bases and J by 4 bases, with 10 bases between. CDR3 in amino acids: CASSLRQSTEAFF. CDR3 sequence (DNA): TGCGCCAGCAGCCTCAGACAGTCCACTGAAGCTTTCTTT.

This clonotype was detected many times. The V and J genes are TRBV25-1 and TRBJ1-2; possibly TRBD1 for D (5 bases). The ends were cut back, 7 bases at V and 13 bases at J, with 22 bases in the middle. The germline gives CDR1 MGHDK, CDR2 SYGVNS. This CDR3 spans 13 amino acids. CDR3 residues: CASNDRSGTAATF. Here the CDR3 DNA reads TGTGCCAGCAACGATCGCTCCGGGACCGCGGCCACCTTC.

This clonotype has ten or more counts. One junction end does not reproduce the germline sequence, and a read error may be involved. J is TRBJ1-4 and V is TRBV3-1; D is perhaps TRBD1 (5 bases). The CDR3 covers 12 residues. The germline V gene has CDR1 LGHDT and CDR2 YNNKEL (reference sequence). Written as DNA, the CDR3 is TGTGCCAGCGGCCAAGGGACGGGAAAACTGTTTTTT. Amino acids: CASGQGTGKLFF.